This entry lists 16 T cell receptor beta chains sequenced from one sample in a study of T-cell reconstitution after alpha-beta-depleted transplantation in children. TCRbeta library construction was performed incorporating unique molecular identifiers. MiXCR was run by TCRdb on the PCR reads, yielding one entry per CDR3 protein. The top ten hold roughly 20% of the sample, which has 90,000 to 120,000 distinct CDR3 sequences, about 6% seen once. The input for sequencing was PBMCs, mostly from graft donor cells, taken 360 days after TCRalphabeta/CD19-depleted stem cell transplant. The source is a male patient aged 2 to 9 who had a stem cell transplant for acute lymphoblastic leukemia, so the T cells may come from the graft donor.

The rearrangement links TRBV12-3 or TRBV12-4 to TRBJ2-3; 7 positions agree with TRBD2. The V segment lost 5 bases and the J segment 4 bases; nucleotides outside the gene matches: 9. The CDR3 loop spans 15 amino acids. CDR3 nucleotides: TGTGCCAGCAGTCCCATTGGGGGGGGAGCAGATACGCAGTATTTT. Its protein is CASSPIGGGADTQYF.

This clonotype has a count of ten or more. The chain links TRBV7-8 to TRBJ2-5, with D maybe TRBD2 (5 bases). Trimming took off 8 bases at V and 4 bases at J, with 8 bases between the two ends. The CDR3 runs to 11 residues. Looked up from germline, CDR1 is SGHVS and CDR2 is FQNEAQ. DNA of the CDR3: TGTGCCAGCCTGCGGGCAGAGACCCAGTACTTC. It is translated as CASLRAETQYF.

This clonotype was picked up many times. The chain uses TRBV2 and TRBJ1-6; D is undetermined. CDR1 SNHLY and CDR2 FYNNEI come from the germline V gene. The CDR3 length is 17 residues. V dropped 1 base and J dropped 7 bases, with 17 bases sitting between them. The CDR3 here is CASSEEGGEGLNSPLHF. Written as DNA, the CDR3 is TGTGCCAGCAGTGAAGAGGGTGGGGAAGGCCTAAATTCACCCCTCCACTTT.

The sample holds a few counts of this clonotype. The V gene is TRBV28, the J gene TRBJ1-3; D unresolved. V lost 6 bases and J lost 0, with 9 bases in between. The CDR3 consists of 14 residues. Per the germline V gene, CDR1 is MDHEN and CDR2 is SYDVKM. The CDR3 region has the DNA TGTGCCAGCAGGGGGTCACGCTCTGGAAACACCATATATTTT. This sequence encodes CASRGSRSGNTIYF.

The sample holds many counts of this clonotype. This chain connects TRBV12-3 or TRBV12-4 to TRBJ1-1; D not resolved. This CDR3 contains 11 residues. The V end lost 3 bases, the J end lost 8 bases, and 7 bases lay between the germline ends. CDR3 region: CASSFRPEAFF. The CDR3 nucleotides read TGTGCCAGCAGTTTTAGACCCGAAGCTTTCTTT.

This clonotype has only a few counts. The rearrangement links TRBV6-9 to TRBJ2-2; D is uncertain. The CDR3 sequence is 12 residues long. Trimming cost V 11 bases and J 4 bases, with 11 bases left between them. CDR1 MNHGY and CDR2 SVAAGI come from the germline V gene. This chain's CDR3 is CAGQEFTGELFF. CDR3 nucleotide sequence: TGTGCCGGGCAGGAATTCACCGGGGAGCTGTTTTTT.

Many counts were recorded for this clonotype. This chain uses TRBV9 with TRBJ1-1; tentatively, D is TRBD1 (5 bases). The CDR3 covers 13 residues. CDR1 is SGDLS and CDR2 is YYNGEE in the germline V gene. Trimming cost V 1 base and J 3 bases, with 7 bases left between them. CDR3 amino acids: CASSVLGDTEAFF. The CDR3 DNA follows: TGTGCCAGCAGCGTATTGGGGGACACTGAAGCTTTCTTT.

As regards this clonotype: A read error is possible here, since a much larger clone lies one base away. The chain carries TRBV6-1 and TRBJ1-1; no clear D gene. CDR3 length equals 12 residues. Germline values: CDR1 MNHNS, CDR2 SASEGT. CDR3: CAISVGSPEAFF. The DNA for the CDR3 is TGTGCCATCAGTGTTGGGAGCCCTGAAGCTTTCTTT.

In its sample, this clonotype was seen many times. J is TRBJ2-4 and V is TRBV5-6; D uncertain. The germline V gene has CDR1 SGHDT and CDR2 YYEEEE. V was pared by 3 bases and J by 0 bases, with 10 bases between. The CDR3 extends over 15 amino acids. The CDR3 bases are TGTGCCAGCAGCTCAGACGGGCTAGCCAAAAACATTCAGTACTTC. Translation: CASSSDGLAKNIQYF.

At least ten counts were recorded for this clonotype. J is TRBJ2-3 and V is TRBV2; D call uncertain. Germline assignment: CDR1 SNHLY and CDR2 FYNNEI. This CDR3 is built from 13 residues. Trimming cost V 0 bases and J 6 bases, with 7 bases left between them. Written as DNA, the CDR3 is TGTGCCAGCAGTGAAGCGCTTGTGGATACGCAGTATTTT. Amino acid sequence: CASSEALVDTQYF.

This clonotype was seen at least ten times. CDR3 protein: CSARRTASYEQYF. DNA for the CDR3: TGCAGTGCTAGAAGGACAGCGTCCTACGAGCAGTACTTC. The chain has TRBV20-1 and TRBJ2-7; tentative D call: TRBD1 (6 bases). Germline loops: CDR1 DFQATT, CDR2 SNEGSKA (reference sequence). This CDR3 region has 13 residues. V lost 2 bases, J lost 1 base, and 9 bases lay in between.

Ten or more counts support this clonotype. The rearrangement uses TRBV11-2 and TRBJ2-5; unclear D gene. V lost 4 bases to trimming and J lost 3 bases, with 18 bases between them. The CDR3 has 16 amino acids. Per germline, CDR1 SGHAT and CDR2 FQNNGV. For the CDR3, the DNA is TGTGCCAGCAGCTCGCGCTTTTCCAGTAACAAAGAGACCCAGTACTTC. Its translation is CASSSRFSSNKETQYF. The entire variable domain, with the rest obtained from reference TRBV11-2 and TRBJ2-5, is as follows: EAGVAQSPRYKIIEKRQSVAFWCNPISGHATLYWYQQILGQGPKLLIQFQNNGVVDDSQLPKDRFSAERLKGVDSTLKIQPAKLEDSAVYLCASSSRFSSNKETQYFGPGTRLLVL.

This clonotype was counted at least ten times. The V gene is TRBV5-1, the J gene TRBJ2-5, with TRBD1 matching 10 bases. The trim removed 0 bases at V and 6 bases at J, leaving 8 bases unmatched. Germline V CDR1 and CDR2: SGHRS, YFSETQ. CDR3 size: 16 residues. The CDR3 bases are TGCGCCAGCAGCTTGGCCTCGGGACAGGGGAGAAAGACCCAGTACTTC. This sequence encodes CASSLASGQGRKTQYF.

This clonotype was picked up many times. This rearrangement joins TRBV4-3 to TRBJ2-3; TRBD2 agrees at 7 bases. The CDR3 sequence is 17 residues long. J lost 6 bases, V lost 4 bases, and 16 bases had no gene match. The germline V gene has CDR1 LGHNA and CDR2 YSLEER. The CDR3 spells CASSRSSGGGSSDTQYF. The CDR3 DNA sequence: TGCGCCAGCAGCCGGTCTTCCGGGGGAGGGAGTAGCGATACGCAGTATTTT.

Ten or more counts support this clonotype. The chain couples TRBV4-2 to TRBJ1-1; a possible D gene is TRBD1 (5 bases). Trimming took off 4 bases at V and 4 bases at J, with 13 bases between the two ends. The germline CDR1 and CDR2 sequences are LGHNA and YNFKEQ. The CDR3 contains 14 residues. The CDR3 DNA sequence: TGTGCCAGCAGCCGGAGGGGTGGGGGCACTGAAGCTTTCTTT. Translation gives CASSRRGGGTEAFF.

This clonotype was observed at least ten times. The CDR3 reads CASSRRGSPLHF. CDR3 nucleotides: TGTGCCAGCAGTCGAAGGGGGTCACCCCTCCACTTT. The rearrangement links TRBV6-1 to TRBJ1-6, with a weak D call TRBD1 (6 bases). Germline-derived CDR1 and CDR2 are MNHNS and SASEGT. The CDR3 sequence is 12 residues long. Trimming removed 5 bases from V and 10 bases from J, with 9 bases in between.